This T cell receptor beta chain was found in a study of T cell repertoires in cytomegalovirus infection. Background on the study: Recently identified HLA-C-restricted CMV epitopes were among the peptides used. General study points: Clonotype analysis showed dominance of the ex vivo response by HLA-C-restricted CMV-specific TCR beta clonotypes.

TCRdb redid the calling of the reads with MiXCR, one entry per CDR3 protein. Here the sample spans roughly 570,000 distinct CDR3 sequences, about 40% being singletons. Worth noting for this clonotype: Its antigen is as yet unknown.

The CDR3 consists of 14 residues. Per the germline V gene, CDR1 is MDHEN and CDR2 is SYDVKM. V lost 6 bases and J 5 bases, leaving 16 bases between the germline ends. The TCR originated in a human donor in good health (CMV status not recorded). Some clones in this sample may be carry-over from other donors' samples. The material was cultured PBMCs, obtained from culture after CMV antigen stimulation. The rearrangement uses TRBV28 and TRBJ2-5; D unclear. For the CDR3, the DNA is TGTGCCAGCAGCTCCCCCCCAGGCCGGGAGACCCAGTACTTC. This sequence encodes CASSSPPGRETQYF. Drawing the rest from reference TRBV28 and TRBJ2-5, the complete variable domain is DVKVTQSSRYLVKRTGEKVFLECVQDMDHENMFWYRQDPGLGLRLIYFSYDVKMKEKGDIPEGYSVSREKKERFSLILESASTNQTSMYLCASSSPPGRETQYFGPGTRLLVL.